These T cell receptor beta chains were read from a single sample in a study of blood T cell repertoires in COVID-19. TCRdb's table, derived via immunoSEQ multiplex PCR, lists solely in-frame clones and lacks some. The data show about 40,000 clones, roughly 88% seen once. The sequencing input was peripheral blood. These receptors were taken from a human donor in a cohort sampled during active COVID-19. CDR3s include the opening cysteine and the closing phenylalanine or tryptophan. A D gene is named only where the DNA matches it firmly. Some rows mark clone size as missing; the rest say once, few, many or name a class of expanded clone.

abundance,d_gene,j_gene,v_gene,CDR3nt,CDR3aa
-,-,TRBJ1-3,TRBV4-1,TGCGCCAGCAGCCAGGTAACCGGCTCTGGAAACACCATATATTTT,CASSQVTGSGNTIYF
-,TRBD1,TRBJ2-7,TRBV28,TGTGCCAGCAGTAATACACCGGGACAGGGGGTATACGAGCAGTACTTC,CASSNTPGQGVYEQYF
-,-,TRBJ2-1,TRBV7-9,TGTGCCAGCAGGGGGGGGCCTGAGCAGTTCTTC,CASRGGPEQFF
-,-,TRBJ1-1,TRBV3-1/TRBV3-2,TGTGCCAGCAGCCAAGAACGGGGAAACACTGAAGCTTTCTTT,CASSQERGNTEAFF
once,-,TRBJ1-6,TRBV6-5,TGTGCCGTCCACAGGGAGACAGGCTCACCCCTCCACTTT,CAVHRETGSPLHF
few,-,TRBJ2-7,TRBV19,TGTGCCAGTAGTATAGTTCCCGCAGGCCCCTGGGAGCAGTACTTC,CASSIVPAGPWEQYF
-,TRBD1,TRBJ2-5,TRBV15,TGTGCCACCAGCAGGGCCCGGGGACAGGGGGAGACCCAGTACTTC,CATSRARGQGETQYF
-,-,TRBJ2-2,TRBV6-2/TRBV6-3,TGTGCCAGCAGTTTCGCCTCTACGGGTAGGACCGGGGAGCTGTTTTTT,CASSFASTGRTGELFF
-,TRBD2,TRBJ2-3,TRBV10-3,TGTGCCATCAGTGGACTAGCGGGGCTCACAGATACGCAGTATTTT,CAISGLAGLTDTQYF
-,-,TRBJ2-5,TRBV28,TGTGCCAGCAGTTCCTTCAGGGTGAATAGAGAGACCCAGTACTTC,CASSSFRVNRETQYF
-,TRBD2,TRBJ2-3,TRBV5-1,TGCGCCAGCAGCTTGGAGGGACTAGCGGGAGCCCCGGGTACAGATACGCAGTATTTT,CASSLEGLAGAPGTDTQYF
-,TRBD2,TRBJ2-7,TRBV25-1,TGTGCCAGCAGAGAAGCGGGGGAGACCTACGAGCAGTACTTC,CASREAGETYEQYF
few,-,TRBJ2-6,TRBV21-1,TGTGCCAGCAGCAAAGCGGGACAGGGGTCGTGTTCTGGGGCCAACGTCCTGACTTTC,CASSKAGQGSCSGANVLTF
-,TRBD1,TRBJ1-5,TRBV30,TGTGCCTGGAGTGTAAGAGGGGGCAGGCGGCAGCCCCAGCATTTT,CAWSVRGGRRQPQHF
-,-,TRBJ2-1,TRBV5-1,TGCGCCAGCAGCTTGGTTGTTCTGGCAACGGGAGAGCAGTTCTTC,CASSLVVLATGEQFF
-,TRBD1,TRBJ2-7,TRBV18,TGTGCCAGCTCACCACCCCTCCGGGCAGGGGGCTACGAGCAGTACTTC,CASSPPLRAGGYEQYF
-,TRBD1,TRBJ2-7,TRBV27,TGTGCCAGCAGGGGGACAGGGAAGTCCTACGAGCAGTACTTC,CASRGTGKSYEQYF
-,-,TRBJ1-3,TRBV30,TGTGCCTGGAGTGTAGAGCACTCTGGAAACACCATATATTTT,CAWSVEHSGNTIYF
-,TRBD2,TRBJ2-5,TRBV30,TGTGCCTGGACTAGCGGGGAGCCGTTCCAAGAGACCCAGTACTTC,CAWTSGEPFQETQYF
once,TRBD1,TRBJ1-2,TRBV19,TGTGCCAGTAGGAGCCGGGACAGGGGGGGCTATGGCTACACCTTC,CASRSRDRGGYGYTF
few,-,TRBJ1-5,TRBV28,TGTGCCAGCAGCCCGCGGACTTATGGGCCCCAGCATTTT,CASSPRTYGPQHF
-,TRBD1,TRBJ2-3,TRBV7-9,TGTGCCAGCCGACGGCTGACAGGGCCTCTCTCCACAGATACGCAGTATTTT,CASRRLTGPLSTDTQYF
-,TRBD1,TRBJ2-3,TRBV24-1,TGTGCCACCAGTGAGACAGGGATCACAGATACGCAGTATTTT,CATSETGITDTQYF
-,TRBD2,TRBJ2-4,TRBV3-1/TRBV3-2,TGTGCCAGCAGCCCGTTTTTGGCGGGAGGACTAGCCAAAAACATTCAGTACTTC,CASSPFLAGGLAKNIQYF
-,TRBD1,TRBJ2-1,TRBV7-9,TGTGCAGGGTGTAGGGGGCAAGGAGGTTACAATGAGCAGTTCTTC,CAGCRGQGGYNEQFF
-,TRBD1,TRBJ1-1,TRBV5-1,TGCGCCAGCAGCTTGGCCGGGACAGTGAACACTGAAGCTTTCTTT,CASSLAGTVNTEAFF
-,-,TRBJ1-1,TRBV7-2,TGTGCCAGCAGCTTACTTGGGGGACTCGTGGCGGGCACTGAAGCTTTCTTT,CASSLLGGLVAGTEAFF
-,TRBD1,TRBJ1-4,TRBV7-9,TGTGCCAGCAGCTTAGATGCAGGGGGCAATGAAAAACTGTTTTTT,CASSLDAGGNEKLFF
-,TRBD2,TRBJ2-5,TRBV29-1,TGCAGCGGTAGCGGGAGGGCCGGGGAGACCCAGTACTTC,CSGSGRAGETQYF
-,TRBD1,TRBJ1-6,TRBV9,TGTGCCAGCAGCCTCTGGGACAGGGGGCCCCCCTATTCACCCCTCCACTTT,CASSLWDRGPPYSPLHF
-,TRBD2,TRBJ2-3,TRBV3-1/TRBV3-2,TGTGCCAGCAGCCCCCCGGGAGGTGCAGATACGCAGTATTTT,CASSPPGGADTQYF
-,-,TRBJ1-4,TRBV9,TGTGCCAGCAGCGTAGACGGGCAGGGGAGCGAAAAACTGTTTTTT,CASSVDGQGSEKLFF
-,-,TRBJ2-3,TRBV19,TGTGCCAGTAGACGGACAGCCATGCCCACCCCTAACCCTTTCACAGATACGCAGTATTTT,CASRRTAMPTPNPFTDTQYF
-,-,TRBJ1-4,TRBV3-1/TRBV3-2,TGTGCCAGCAGCCTGAGCGGGGTGGCTGAAAAACTGTTTTTT,CASSLSGVAEKLFF
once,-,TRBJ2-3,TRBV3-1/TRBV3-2,TGTGCCAGCAGCCAAACCTCAGTGACTAGCACAGATACGCAGTATTTT,CASSQTSVTSTDTQYF
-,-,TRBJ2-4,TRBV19,TGTGCCAGCACCTTGGGGGCAGAAAACATTCAGTACTTC,CASTLGAENIQYF
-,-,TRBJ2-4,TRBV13,TGTGCCAGCAGCTTAGGCAGGGGACACATTCAGTACTTC,CASSLGRGHIQYF
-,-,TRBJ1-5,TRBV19,TGTGCCAGTAGTATCCGGCAGGGGTATCAGCCCCAGCATTTT,CASSIRQGYQPQHF
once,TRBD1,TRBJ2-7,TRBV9,TGTGCCAGCAGCAAGGGACAGGGGTTTGACGGCTACGAGCAGTACTTC,CASSKGQGFDGYEQYF
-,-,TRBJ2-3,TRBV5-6,TGTGCCAGCAGCCCCGGGGAATTTCGTACAGATACGCAGTATTTT,CASSPGEFRTDTQYF
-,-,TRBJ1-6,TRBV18,TGTGCCAGCTCACCAGGAGGGTCCTATAATTCACCCCTCCACTTT,CASSPGGSYNSPLHF
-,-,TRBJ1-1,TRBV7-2,TGTGCCAGCAGCCTACAGGGTCCGAACACTGAAGCTTTCTTT,CASSLQGPNTEAFF
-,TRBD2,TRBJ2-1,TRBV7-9,TGTGCCAGCAGCGTAAAGACTAGCGGGAGGGCTGGGAATGAGCAGTTCTTC,CASSVKTSGRAGNEQFF